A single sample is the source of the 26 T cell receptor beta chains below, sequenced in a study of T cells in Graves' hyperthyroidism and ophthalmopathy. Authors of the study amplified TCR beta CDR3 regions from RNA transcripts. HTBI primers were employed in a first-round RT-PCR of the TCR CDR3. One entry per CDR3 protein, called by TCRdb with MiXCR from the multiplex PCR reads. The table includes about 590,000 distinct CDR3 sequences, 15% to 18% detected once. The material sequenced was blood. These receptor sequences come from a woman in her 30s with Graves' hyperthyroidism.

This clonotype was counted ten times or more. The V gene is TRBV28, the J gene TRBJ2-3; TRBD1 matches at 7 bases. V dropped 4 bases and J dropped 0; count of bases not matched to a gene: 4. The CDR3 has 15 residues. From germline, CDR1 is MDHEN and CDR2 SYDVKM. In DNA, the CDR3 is TGTGCCAGCAGTTACCCGGGACAGAGCACAGATACGCAGTATTTT. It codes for CASSYPGQSTDTQYF.

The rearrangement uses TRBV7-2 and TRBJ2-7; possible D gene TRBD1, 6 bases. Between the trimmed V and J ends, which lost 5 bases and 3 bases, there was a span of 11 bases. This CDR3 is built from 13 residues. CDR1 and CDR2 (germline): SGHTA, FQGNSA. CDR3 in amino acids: CASSADSGYEQYF. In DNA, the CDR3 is TGTGCCAGCAGCGCGGACAGCGGCTACGAGCAGTACTTC.

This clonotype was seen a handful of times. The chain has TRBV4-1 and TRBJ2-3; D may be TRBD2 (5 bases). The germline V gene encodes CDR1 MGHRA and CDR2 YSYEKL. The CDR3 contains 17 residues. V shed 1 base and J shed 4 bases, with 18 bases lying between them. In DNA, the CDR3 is TGCGCCAGCAGCCAAGGCTGGGGTCCTGGGCGGGCAGATACGCAGTATTTT. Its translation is CASSQGWGPGRADTQYF.

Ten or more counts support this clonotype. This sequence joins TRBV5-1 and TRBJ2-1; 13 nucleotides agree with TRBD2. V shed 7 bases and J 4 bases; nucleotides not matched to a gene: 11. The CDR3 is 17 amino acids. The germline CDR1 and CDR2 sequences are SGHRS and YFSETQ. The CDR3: CASGTSGRGSSYNEQFF. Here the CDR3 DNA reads TGCGCCAGCGGAACTAGCGGGAGGGGGTCTTCTTACAATGAGCAGTTCTTC.

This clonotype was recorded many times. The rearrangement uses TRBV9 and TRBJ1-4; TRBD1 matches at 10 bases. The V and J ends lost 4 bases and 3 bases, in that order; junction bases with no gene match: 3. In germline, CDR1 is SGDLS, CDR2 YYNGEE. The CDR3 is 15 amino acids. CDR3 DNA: TGTGCCAGCAGCTCCGGACAGGGGGCTAATGAAAAACTGTTTTTT. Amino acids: CASSSGQGANEKLFF.

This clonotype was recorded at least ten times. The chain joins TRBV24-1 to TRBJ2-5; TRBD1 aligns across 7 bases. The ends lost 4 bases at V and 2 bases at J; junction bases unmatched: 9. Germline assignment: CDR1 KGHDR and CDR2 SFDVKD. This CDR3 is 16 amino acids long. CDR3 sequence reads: CATSENDRVGQETQYF. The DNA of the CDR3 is TGTGCCACCAGTGAAAACGACAGGGTTGGACAAGAGACCCAGTACTTC.

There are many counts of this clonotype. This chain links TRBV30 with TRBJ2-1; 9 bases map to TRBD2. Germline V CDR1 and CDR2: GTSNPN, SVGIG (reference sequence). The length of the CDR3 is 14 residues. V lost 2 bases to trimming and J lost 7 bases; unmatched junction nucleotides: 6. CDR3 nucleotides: TGTGCCTGGAGTAGCGGGAGGAATAGGAATGAGCAGTTCTTC. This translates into CAWSSGRNRNEQFF.

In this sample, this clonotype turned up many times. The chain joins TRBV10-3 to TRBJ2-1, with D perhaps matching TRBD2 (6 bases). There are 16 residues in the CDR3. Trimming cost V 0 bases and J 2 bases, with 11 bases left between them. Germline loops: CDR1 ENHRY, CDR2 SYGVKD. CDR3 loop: CAISESGGRAYNEQFF. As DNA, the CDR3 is TGTGCCATCAGTGAGTCCGGGGGAAGGGCCTACAATGAGCAGTTCTTC.

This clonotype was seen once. The CDR3 region has the DNA TGTGCCAGCAGTCCAAATTTCGGGACAGGGTTCACAGATACGCAGTATTTT. Protein product: CASSPNFGTGFTDTQYF. V gene TRBV28 combines with J gene TRBJ2-3, with 9 nucleotides matching TRBD1. The germline V gene has CDR1 MDHEN and CDR2 SYDVKM. V gave up 5 bases and J gave up 2 bases; unmatched junction bases: 11. The CDR3 runs to 17 residues.

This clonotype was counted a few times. The CDR3 bases are TGTGCCAGCAGCCAAGTAGGGCTAGTTAATCAGCAGTTCTTC. Amino acid sequence: CASSQVGLVNQQFF. This rearrangement joins TRBV4-2 to TRBJ2-1; D remains ambiguous. CDR1 LGHNA and CDR2 YNFKEQ come from the germline V gene. The CDR3 covers 14 residues. V shed 1 base and J shed 11 bases, with 15 bases lying between them.

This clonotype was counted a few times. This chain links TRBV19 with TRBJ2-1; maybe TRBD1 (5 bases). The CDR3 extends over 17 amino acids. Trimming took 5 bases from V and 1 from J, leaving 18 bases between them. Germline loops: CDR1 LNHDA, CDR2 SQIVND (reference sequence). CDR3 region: CASSPRLGRASYNEQFF. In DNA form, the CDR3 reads TGTGCCAGTAGTCCACGCCTTGGCAGGGCGTCCTACAATGAGCAGTTCTTC.

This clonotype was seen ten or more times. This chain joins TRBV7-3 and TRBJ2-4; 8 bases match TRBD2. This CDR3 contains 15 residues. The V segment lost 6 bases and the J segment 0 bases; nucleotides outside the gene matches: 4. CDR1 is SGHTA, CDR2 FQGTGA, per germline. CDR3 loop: CASRSGRGAKNIQYF. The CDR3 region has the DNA TGTGCCAGCAGGAGCGGGAGAGGAGCCAAAAACATTCAGTACTTC.

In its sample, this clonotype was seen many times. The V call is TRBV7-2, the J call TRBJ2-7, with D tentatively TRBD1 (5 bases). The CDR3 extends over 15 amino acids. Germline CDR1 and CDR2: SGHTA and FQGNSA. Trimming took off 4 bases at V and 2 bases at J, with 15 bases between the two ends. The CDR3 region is CASSSQAVGAYEQYF. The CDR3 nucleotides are TGTGCCAGCAGCTCCCAGGCAGTAGGGGCCTACGAGCAGTACTTC. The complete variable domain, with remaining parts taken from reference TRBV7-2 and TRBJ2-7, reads GAGVSQSPSNKVTEKGKDVELRCDPISGHTALYWYRQSLGQGLEFLIYFQGNSAPDKSGLPSDRFSAERTGGSVSTLTIQRTQQEDSAVYLCASSSQAVGAYEQYFGPGTRLTVT.

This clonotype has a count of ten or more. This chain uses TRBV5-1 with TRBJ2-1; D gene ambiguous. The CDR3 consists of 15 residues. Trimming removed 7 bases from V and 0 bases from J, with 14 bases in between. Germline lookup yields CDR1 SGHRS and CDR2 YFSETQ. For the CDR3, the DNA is TGCGCCAGCCAGAATACACTGAGCTCCTACAATGAGCAGTTCTTC. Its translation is CASQNTLSSYNEQFF. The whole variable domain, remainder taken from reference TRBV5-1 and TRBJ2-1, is KAGVTQTPRYLIKTRGQQVTLSCSPISGHRSVSWYQQTPGQGLQFLFEYFSETQRNKGNFPGRFSGRQFSNSRSEMNVSTLELGDSALYLCASQNTLSSYNEQFFGPGTRLTVL.

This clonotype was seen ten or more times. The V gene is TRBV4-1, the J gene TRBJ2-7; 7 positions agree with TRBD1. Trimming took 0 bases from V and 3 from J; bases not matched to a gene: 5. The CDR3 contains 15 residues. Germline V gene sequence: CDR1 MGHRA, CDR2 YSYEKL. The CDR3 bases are TGCGCCAGCAGCCAAGATTGGACAGGCCACTACGAGCAGTACTTC. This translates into CASSQDWTGHYEQYF.

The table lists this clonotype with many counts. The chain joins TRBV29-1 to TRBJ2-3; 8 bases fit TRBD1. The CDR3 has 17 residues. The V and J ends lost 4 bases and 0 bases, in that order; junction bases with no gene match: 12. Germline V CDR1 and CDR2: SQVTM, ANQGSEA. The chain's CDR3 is CSVVEVPGGGSTDTQYF. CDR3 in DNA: TGCAGCGTTGTCGAGGTTCCAGGGGGCGGCAGCACAGATACGCAGTATTTT.

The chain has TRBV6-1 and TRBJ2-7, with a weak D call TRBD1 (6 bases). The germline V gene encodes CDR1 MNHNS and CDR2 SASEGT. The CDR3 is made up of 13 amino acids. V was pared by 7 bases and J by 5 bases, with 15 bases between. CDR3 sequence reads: CASTSDRGHEQYF. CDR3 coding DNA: TGTGCCAGCACTTCGGACAGAGGCCACGAGCAGTACTTC.

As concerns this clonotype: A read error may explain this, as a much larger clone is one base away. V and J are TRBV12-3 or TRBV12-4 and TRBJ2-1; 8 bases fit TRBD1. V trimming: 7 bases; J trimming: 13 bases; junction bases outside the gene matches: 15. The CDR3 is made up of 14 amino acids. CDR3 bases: TGTGCCAGCAACAGGGGGTTTGCGAAGGAGACCCAGTTCTTC. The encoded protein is CASNRGFAKETQFF.

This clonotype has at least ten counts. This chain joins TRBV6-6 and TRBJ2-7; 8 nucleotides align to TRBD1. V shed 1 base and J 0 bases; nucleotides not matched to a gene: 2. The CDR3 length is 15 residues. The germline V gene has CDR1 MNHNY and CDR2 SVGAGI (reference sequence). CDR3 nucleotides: TGTGCCAGCAGTTACTTAGGACAGGGCTCCTACGAGCAGTACTTC. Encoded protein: CASSYLGQGSYEQYF.

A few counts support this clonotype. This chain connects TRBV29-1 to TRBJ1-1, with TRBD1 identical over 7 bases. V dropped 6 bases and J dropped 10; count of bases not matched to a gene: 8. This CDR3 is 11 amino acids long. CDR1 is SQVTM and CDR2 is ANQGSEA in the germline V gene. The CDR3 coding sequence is TGCAGCGTACCTACAGGGGAACGAGCTTTCTTT. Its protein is CSVPTGERAFF.

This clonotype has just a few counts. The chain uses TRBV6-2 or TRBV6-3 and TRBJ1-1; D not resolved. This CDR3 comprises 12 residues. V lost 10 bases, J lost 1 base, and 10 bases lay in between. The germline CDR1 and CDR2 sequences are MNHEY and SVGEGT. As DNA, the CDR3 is TGTGCCATCCTTGGCAGGAACACTGAAGCTTTCTTT. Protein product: CAILGRNTEAFF.

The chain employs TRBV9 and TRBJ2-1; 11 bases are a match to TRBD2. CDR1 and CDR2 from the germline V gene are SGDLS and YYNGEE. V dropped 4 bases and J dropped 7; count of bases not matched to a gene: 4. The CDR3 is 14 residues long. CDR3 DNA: TGTGCCAGCAGCCCCACTAGCGGGGGTAATGAGCAGTTCTTC. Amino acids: CASSPTSGGNEQFF.

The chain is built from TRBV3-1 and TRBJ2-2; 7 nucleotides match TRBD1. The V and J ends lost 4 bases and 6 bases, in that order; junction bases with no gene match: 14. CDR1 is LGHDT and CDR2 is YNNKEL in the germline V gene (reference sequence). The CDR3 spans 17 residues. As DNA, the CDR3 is TGTGCCAGCAGCCGATTTCCACAGGGGAGCCCCCCCGGGGAGCTGTTTTTT. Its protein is CASSRFPQGSPPGELFF.

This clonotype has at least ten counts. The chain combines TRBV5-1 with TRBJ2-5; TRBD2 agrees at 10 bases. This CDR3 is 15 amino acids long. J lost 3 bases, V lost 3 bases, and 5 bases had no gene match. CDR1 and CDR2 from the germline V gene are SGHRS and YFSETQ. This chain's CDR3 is CASSWTGTSEETQYF. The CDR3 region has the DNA TGCGCCAGCAGCTGGACGGGGACTAGCGAAGAGACCCAGTACTTC.

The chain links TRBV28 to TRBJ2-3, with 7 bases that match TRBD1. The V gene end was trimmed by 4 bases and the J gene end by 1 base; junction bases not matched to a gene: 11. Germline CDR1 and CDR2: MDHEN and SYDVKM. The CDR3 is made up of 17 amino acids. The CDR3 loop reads CASSSDRAGSRTDTQYF. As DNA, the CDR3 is TGTGCCAGCAGTTCCGACAGGGCTGGTTCTCGCACAGATACGCAGTATTTT.

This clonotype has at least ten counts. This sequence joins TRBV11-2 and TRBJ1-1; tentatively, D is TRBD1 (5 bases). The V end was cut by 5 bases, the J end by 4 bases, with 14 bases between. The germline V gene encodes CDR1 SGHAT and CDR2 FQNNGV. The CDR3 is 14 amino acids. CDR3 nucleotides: TGTGCCAGCAGCCGACCCGGGGGACGCACTGAAGCTTTCTTT. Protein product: CASSRPGGRTEAFF.